Following are 12 T cell receptor beta chains from one sample sequenced in a study of T cell changes during pregnancy in multiple sclerosis. The repertoire was sequenced with immunoSEQ multiplex PCR; TCRdb's copy has only in-frame clones and lacks some. Among 40,000 to 65,000 clones, roughly 92% were seen once, and the ten largest hold roughly 0.25%. Here the sequenced sample was CD4+ T cells from peripheral blood mononuclear cells, taken in the third trimester of pregnancy. The receptor set was obtained from a female donor with multiple sclerosis, enrolled in a pregnancy study.

This chain uses TRBV28 with TRBJ2-7; 10 bases map to TRBD2. In germline, CDR1 is MDHEN, CDR2 SYDVKM. The junction had 10 bases not matched to a gene; V was cut back by 6 bases and J by 5 bases. This CDR3 is built from 15 residues. CDR3 loop: CASSQRGGPRDEQYF. CDR3 in DNA: TGTGCCAGCAGCCAGCGGGGGGGGCCCAGGGACGAGCAGTACTTC.

The chain couples TRBV30 to TRBJ1-1; D may be TRBD1 (6 bases). V was clipped by 3 bases and J by 2 bases, with 13 bases between them. Germline V lookup: CDR1 GTSNPN, CDR2 SVGIG (reference sequence). The CDR3 loop spans 14 amino acids. The CDR3 loop reads CAWSLGGANTEAFF. CDR3 coding DNA: TGTGCCTGGAGCTTAGGGGGGGCCAACACTGAAGCTTTCTTT.

The chain is built from TRBV12-5 and TRBJ2-2; TRBD1 matches 9 bases. The CDR3 is 16 residues long. V trimming: 5 bases; J trimming: 0 bases; junction bases outside the gene matches: 4. Germline V gene data show CDR1 as LGHNT and CDR2 as FRNRAP. The CDR3 DNA reads TGTGCTAGTGGTCGGGGACAGGGTTCGAACACCGGGGAGCTGTTTTTT. It encodes CASGRGQGSNTGELFF.

Here the CDR3 DNA reads TGTGCCTGCCACGGACAGACTCCTCGTAGACCTTTCTTT. Protein: CACHGQTPRRPFF. This rearrangement joins TRBV30 to TRBJ1-1; TRBD1 might be the D (6 bases). The V end lost 6 bases, the J end lost 12 bases, and 23 bases lay between the germline ends. Germline assignment: CDR1 GTSNPN and CDR2 SVGIG (reference sequence). This CDR3 contains 13 residues.

The chain employs TRBV27 and TRBJ1-2; D might be TRBD1 (5 bases). Between the trimmed V and J ends, which lost 5 bases and 6 bases, there was a span of 16 bases. The CDR3 is made up of 14 amino acids. Per the germline V gene, CDR1 is MNHEY and CDR2 is SMNVEV (reference sequence). The CDR3: CASSDNLGEDGYTF. The CDR3 region has the DNA TGTGCCAGCAGTGATAACTTGGGGGAGGATGGCTACACCTTC.

This chain uses TRBV9 with TRBJ2-2; D not resolved. V was pared by 1 base and J by 4 bases, with 5 bases between. The V gene's germline CDR1 is SGDLS and CDR2 YYNGEE. The CDR3 is 13 amino acids. The chain's CDR3 is CASSVTTTGELFF. CDR3 DNA: TGTGCCAGCAGCGTAACTACCACCGGGGAGCTGTTTTTT.

The rearrangement uses TRBV27 and TRBJ2-1, with a tentative D call TRBD1 (5 bases). V was trimmed by 1 base and J by 11 bases, leaving 21 bases between them. The length of the CDR3 is 16 residues. Germline V CDR1 and CDR2: MNHEY, SMNVEV (reference sequence). In nucleotides, the CDR3 is TGTGCCAGCAGTTTATTATCCTTCCAGGGTTTCCATCAGCAGTTCTTC. Amino acids: CASSLLSFQGFHQQFF.

V gene TRBV5-6 combines with J gene TRBJ2-7; D is unclear. This CDR3 spans 11 amino acids. Trimming stripped 0 bases from V and 5 bases from J, with 3 bases between. Germline loops: CDR1 SGHDT, CDR2 YYEEEE. CDR3 amino acids: CASSLGDEQYF. For the CDR3, the DNA is TGTGCCAGCAGCTTGGGCGACGAGCAGTACTTC.

J is TRBJ1-2 and V is TRBV19, with TRBD1 identical over 11 bases. Germline CDR1 and CDR2: LNHDA and SQIVND (reference sequence). The length of the CDR3 is 14 residues. V lost 6 bases and J lost 6; bases outside the gene matches: 6. CDR3 residues: CASRTRTGGNGYTF. The CDR3, as DNA: TGTGCCAGTAGGACCAGGACAGGGGGCAATGGCTACACCTTC.

The chain combines TRBV6-4 with TRBJ2-3; no definite D call. The V gene's germline CDR1 is MRHNA and CDR2 SNTAGT. Trimming shortened V by 0 bases and J by 4 bases, and 8 bases separated the two germline ends. There are 14 residues in the CDR3. CDR3 residues: CASSDSLRSDTQYF. For the CDR3, the DNA is TGTGCCAGCAGTGACTCGTTGCGTTCAGATACGCAGTATTTT.

This clone was counted between two and nine times. V usage is TRBV19 and J usage is TRBJ1-5; D remains ambiguous. This CDR3 contains 15 residues. Trimming took off 5 bases at V and 10 bases at J, with 21 bases between the two ends. Germline V lookup: CDR1 LNHDA, CDR2 SQIVND (reference sequence). CDR3 region: CASSLWALEGYPQHF. CDR3 sequence (DNA): TGTGCCAGTAGTCTCTGGGCCCTCGAAGGTTACCCCCAGCATTTT.

The gene calls are TRBV2 and TRBJ2-1; 10 positions agree with TRBD1. CDR3 length: 13 residues. Germline CDR1 reads SNHLY; CDR2 reads FYNNEI. J gave up 5 bases and V 9 bases, and 4 bases lay outside the gene matches. The DNA for the CDR3 is TGTGCCAGACGACAGGGGGCAAACAATGAGCAGTTCTTC. As protein: CARRQGANNEQFF.